The 26 T cell receptor beta chains given below trace back to one sample, sequenced in a study of cytomegalovirus exposure and HLA in healthy donors. The PCR had 60 Vbeta and 13 Jbeta primers. Assay used: immunoSEQ multiplex PCR; TCRdb lists only in-frame clones, some missing. The data contain some 160,000 clones, approximately 80% of them singletons. Sequencing was done on a sample of PBMCs. Receptors originate from a male donor in good health and CMV-seronegative.

This clone was picked up one time. V is TRBV10-3 and J is TRBJ2-2; D is uncertain. This CDR3 is 14 amino acids long. With 0 bases removed from V and 4 bases from J, the gap between germline ends came to 6 bases. The V gene's germline CDR1 is ENHRY and CDR2 SYGVKD. CDR3 protein: CAISESGGTGELFF. Here the CDR3 DNA reads TGTGCCATCAGTGAGTCAGGCGGCACCGGGGAGCTGTTTTTT.

The V and J genes are TRBV6-6 and TRBJ1-1; D perhaps matches TRBD1 (6 bases). V was pared by 0 bases and J by 1 base, with 12 bases between. This CDR3 has 16 amino acids. Germline CDR1 reads MNHNY; CDR2 reads SVGAGI (reference sequence). The CDR3 sequence: CASSYSPGQRNTEAFF. Written as DNA, the CDR3 is TGTGCCAGCAGTTACTCGCCGGGACAACGGAACACTGAAGCTTTCTTT.

This clone was seen only once. V gene TRBV28 combines with J gene TRBJ1-1, with a possible D match to TRBD1 (5 bases). Trimming removed 6 bases from V and 1 base from J, with 21 bases in between. The V gene's germline CDR1 is MDHEN and CDR2 SYDVKM. CDR3 length: 17 residues. The CDR3 region has the DNA TGTGCCAGCAGGGAAATAGACAGAGCCGGATGGAACACTGAAGCTTTCTTT. Translating it yields CASREIDRAGWNTEAFF.

This clone was recorded a few times. The chain is built from TRBV6-6 and TRBJ1-1, with D possibly matching TRBD1 (5 bases). Germline-derived CDR1 and CDR2 are MNHNY and SVGAGI (reference sequence). The V end was cut by 0 bases, the J end by 3 bases, with 11 bases between. CDR3 length equals 15 residues. The CDR3 sequence: CASSYSRGGYTEAFF. The CDR3 nucleotides read TGTGCCAGCAGTTACTCGCGGGGGGGGTACACTGAAGCTTTCTTT.

There are a few counts of this clone. The CDR3 coding sequence is TGTGCCAGCAGCTCCGGGCAGGGTCAATCAGCCCAGCATTTT. This gives the protein CASSSGQGQSAQHF. The chain joins TRBV7-8 to TRBJ1-5, with D perhaps TRBD1 (5 bases). V was shortened by 4 bases and J by 11 bases, with 18 bases between the two germline ends. Germline CDR1 is SGHVS and CDR2 is FQNEAQ. There are 14 residues in the CDR3.

V is TRBV11-2 and J is TRBJ1-1, with 8 bases that match TRBD1. The CDR3 is 13 amino acids. Germline V CDR1 and CDR2: SGHAT, FQNNGV. With 5 bases clipped from V and 5 bases from J, the junction kept 4 bases outside the gene matches. The CDR3: CASSGQGVTEAFF. CDR3 sequence (DNA): TGTGCCAGCAGCGGACAGGGAGTGACTGAAGCTTTCTTT.

This chain connects TRBV28 to TRBJ2-2, with D possibly matching TRBD1 (7 bases). Germline V gives CDR1 MDHEN, CDR2 SYDVKM. Trimming took off 6 bases at V and 3 bases at J, with 17 bases between the two ends. The CDR3 spans 16 residues. Here the CDR3 reads CASRVSGGSDTGELFF. CDR3 nucleotides: TGTGCCAGCAGGGTCTCAGGGGGGTCGGACACCGGGGAGCTGTTTTTT.

V gene TRBV5-1 combines with J gene TRBJ1-3, with a weak D call TRBD1 (5 bases). V shed 1 base and J shed 0 bases, with 11 bases lying between them. Germline V gene data show CDR1 as SGHRS and CDR2 as YFSETQ. There are 16 residues in the CDR3. CDR3 region: CASSLIGAVSGNTIYF. In nucleotides, the CDR3 is TGCGCCAGCAGCTTGATTGGGGCCGTCTCTGGAAACACCATATATTTT.

V and J are TRBV4-1 and TRBJ2-1, with D uncertain. The germline V gene has CDR1 MGHRA and CDR2 YSYEKL. V was shortened by 1 base and J by 4 bases, with 5 bases between the two germline ends. CDR3 length: 13 amino acids. As DNA, the CDR3 is TGCGCCAGCAGCCAAGGGCCTTACAATGAGCAGTTCTTC. Translation gives CASSQGPYNEQFF.

The chain links TRBV7-2 to TRBJ2-3; 8 positions agree with TRBD2. Per germline, CDR1 SGHTA and CDR2 FQGNSA. The CDR3 has 18 residues. V lost 0 bases and J lost 3; bases outside the gene matches: 11. CDR3 coding DNA: TGTGCCAGCAGCTTAGCGCTGTATAGCGGGGAGTTGACAGATACGCAGTATTTT. Translation: CASSLALYSGELTDTQYF.

This chain links TRBV18 with TRBJ1-4; TRBD1 matches 8 bases. The CDR3 has 15 amino acids. CDR1 and CDR2 from the germline V gene are KGHSH and LQKENI. V trimming: 3 bases; J trimming: 6 bases; junction bases outside the gene matches: 6. CDR3 sequence reads: CASSPSTGGDEKLFF. For the CDR3, the DNA is TGTGCCAGCTCACCGAGTACAGGGGGGGATGAAAAACTGTTTTTT.

The rearrangement joins TRBV19 to TRBJ2-3; 8 bases align to TRBD2. The CDR3 is 14 amino acids. The V gene's germline CDR1 is LNHDA and CDR2 SQIVND (reference sequence). Losses at the gene ends were 5 bases for V and 1 base for J; bases not matched to a gene: 2. This CDR3 is CASSVRGGTDTQYF. CDR3 nucleotide sequence: TGTGCCAGTAGTGTGCGGGGGGGCACAGATACGCAGTATTTT.

The genes are TRBV6-1 and TRBJ1-5; 7 nucleotides agree with TRBD1. Germline V gene data show CDR1 as MNHNS and CDR2 as SASEGT. The ends lost 2 bases at V and 2 bases at J; junction bases unmatched: 6. The CDR3 covers 16 residues. The CDR3 region has the DNA TGTGCCAGCAGTGAACCGACAGGGTTAGGCAATCAGCCCCAGCATTTT. Protein product: CASSEPTGLGNQPQHF.

This rearrangement joins TRBV30 to TRBJ2-3; D remains ambiguous. The CDR3 covers 13 residues. V lost 3 bases, J lost 0 bases, and 7 bases lay in between. CDR1 is GTSNPN, CDR2 SVGIG, per germline (reference sequence). DNA of the CDR3: TGTGCCTGGAGCCGGCGGAGCACAGATACGCAGTATTTT. Encoded protein: CAWSRRSTDTQYF.

The chain carries TRBV27 and TRBJ2-1; TRBD2 might be the D (7 bases). Deletions cut 5 bases from V and 2 bases from J, with 16 bases between. The CDR3 extends over 16 amino acids. The V gene's germline CDR1 is MNHEY and CDR2 SMNVEV (reference sequence). This chain's CDR3 is CASSLAGGPPYNEQFF. For the CDR3, the DNA is TGTGCCAGCAGTCTGGCCGGGGGGCCACCCTACAATGAGCAGTTCTTC.

This clone has a handful of counts. The gene calls are TRBV28 and TRBJ2-1; no clear D. Trimming removed 3 bases from V and 8 bases from J, with 11 bases in between. CDR3 size: 13 residues. Germline CDR1 MDHEN, CDR2 SYDVKM. The CDR3, as DNA: TGTGCCAGCAGTTTTTCGACACTCGATGAGCAGTTCTTC. Protein product: CASSFSTLDEQFF.

The genes are TRBV5-1 and TRBJ2-5; perhaps TRBD1 as D (6 bases). CDR3 size: 16 residues. The germline V and J ends were trimmed by 0 bases and 3 bases, with 15 bases remaining between them. Germline CDR1 is SGHRS and CDR2 is YFSETQ. The CDR3 DNA follows: TGCGCCAGCAGCTTGGTGGTGGGAGAGGGGGAAGAGACCCAGTACTTC. This gives the protein CASSLVVGEGEETQYF.

The rearrangement joins TRBV21-1 to TRBJ2-3; the table gives TRBD1 as D, unverified against the DNA. TRBV21-1 constitutes a pseudogene. The CDR3 sequence is 15 residues long. The DNA for the CDR3 is TGTGCCAGCAGCAAAGGCAGGGAAGGCACAGATACGCAGTATTTT. As protein: CASSKGREGTDTQYF.

The chain recombines TRBV27 with TRBJ1-5; D unresolved. The germline CDR1 and CDR2 sequences are MNHEY and SMNVEV (reference sequence). Trimming took 4 bases from V and 3 from J, leaving 7 bases between them. This CDR3 has 13 amino acids. CDR3 amino acids: CASSSSANQPQHF. CDR3 in DNA: TGTGCCAGCAGTTCAAGCGCCAATCAGCCCCAGCATTTT.

The chain is built from TRBV30 and TRBJ2-2, with 7 nucleotides matching TRBD2. This CDR3 has 14 amino acids. The germline V gene encodes CDR1 GTSNPN and CDR2 SVGIG (reference sequence). V dropped 4 bases and J dropped 7; count of bases not matched to a gene: 9. CDR3 sequence (DNA): TGTGCCTGGACTGGACTAGGCGGAGTCGGGGAGCTGTTTTTT. It translates to CAWTGLGGVGELFF.

J is TRBJ2-7 and V is TRBV28; D is perhaps TRBD1 (6 bases). The ends were cut back, 7 bases at V and 0 bases at J, with 10 bases in the middle. The CDR3 runs to 13 residues. Germline V gives CDR1 MDHEN, CDR2 SYDVKM. CDR3 in amino acids: CASMDSSSYEQYF. In DNA, the CDR3 is TGTGCCAGCATGGACAGTAGCTCCTACGAGCAGTACTTC.

This chain connects TRBV7-6 to TRBJ1-5; D call uncertain. Per germline, CDR1 SGHVS and CDR2 FNYEAQ. V was clipped by 1 base and J by 5 bases, with 6 bases between them. The CDR3 loop spans 13 amino acids. CDR3 nucleotides: TGTGCCAGCAGCTTAGGAGGGTATCAGCCCCAGCATTTT. This codes for CASSLGGYQPQHF.

The gene calls are TRBV7-2 and TRBJ2-3; possibly TRBD1 for D (5 bases). CDR1 is SGHTA and CDR2 is FQGNSA in the germline V gene. The CDR3 sequence is 16 residues long. Trimming stripped 0 bases from V and 2 bases from J, with 12 bases between. CDR3 in amino acids: CASSLAGPFYTDTQYF. CDR3 DNA: TGTGCCAGCAGCTTAGCGGGGCCCTTCTACACAGATACGCAGTATTTT.

This chain connects TRBV7-2 to TRBJ2-5, with TRBD1 matching over 10 bases. V trimming: 6 bases; J trimming: 4 bases; junction bases outside the gene matches: 2. From germline, CDR1 is SGHTA and CDR2 FQGNSA. This CDR3 region has 13 residues. The CDR3: CASRGQGIETQYF. The DNA of the CDR3 is TGTGCCAGCAGGGGACAGGGGATAGAGACCCAGTACTTC.

The chain links TRBV25-1 to TRBJ2-7; 10 positions match TRBD1. This CDR3 comprises 14 residues. The germline V gene encodes CDR1 MGHDK and CDR2 SYGVNS. V gave up 6 bases and J gave up 7 bases; unmatched junction bases: 9. The CDR3 sequence is CASSSPGQGREQYF. The CDR3 DNA is TGTGCCAGCAGCAGCCCGGGACAGGGGAGAGAGCAGTACTTC.

CDR3 amino acids: CASSPPLAGFNEQFF. CDR3 nucleotides: TGCGCCAGCAGCCCCCCACTAGCGGGGTTTAATGAGCAGTTCTTC. The chain uses TRBV5-1 and TRBJ2-1; TRBD2 aligns across 10 bases. CDR1 is SGHRS and CDR2 is YFSETQ in the germline V gene. The V segment lost 4 bases and the J segment 7 bases; nucleotides outside the gene matches: 8. This CDR3 has 15 amino acids.